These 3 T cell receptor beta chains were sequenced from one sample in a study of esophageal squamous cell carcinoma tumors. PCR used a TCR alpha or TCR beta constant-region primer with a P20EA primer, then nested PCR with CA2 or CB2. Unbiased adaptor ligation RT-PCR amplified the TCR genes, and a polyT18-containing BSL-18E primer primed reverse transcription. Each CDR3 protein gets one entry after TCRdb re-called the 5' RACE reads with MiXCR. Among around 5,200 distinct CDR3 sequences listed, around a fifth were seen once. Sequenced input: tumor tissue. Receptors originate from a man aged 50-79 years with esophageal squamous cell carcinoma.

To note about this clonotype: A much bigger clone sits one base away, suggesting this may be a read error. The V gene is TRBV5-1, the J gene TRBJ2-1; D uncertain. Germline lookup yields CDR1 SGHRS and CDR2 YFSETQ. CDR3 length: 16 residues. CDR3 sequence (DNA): TGCGCCAGCAGCTTGGATGGCAGTCGCTCCCACAATGAGCAGTTCTTC. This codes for CASSLDGSRSHNEQFF.

The CDR3 region has the DNA TGTGCCAGCAGCTTCGCGTGGGGGGCGGGAGACAATGAGCAGTTCTTC. Translated, it gives CASSFAWGAGDNEQFF. The V and J genes are TRBV7-3 and TRBJ2-1; weak D call: TRBD2 (7 bases). The germline V and J ends were trimmed by 3 bases and 5 bases, with 17 bases remaining between them. CDR1 and CDR2 from the germline V gene are SGHTA and FQGTGA. The CDR3 extends over 16 amino acids.

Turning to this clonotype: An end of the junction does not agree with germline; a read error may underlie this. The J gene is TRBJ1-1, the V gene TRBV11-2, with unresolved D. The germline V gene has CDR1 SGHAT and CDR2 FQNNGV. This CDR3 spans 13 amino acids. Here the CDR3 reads CASSSNLNAEAFF. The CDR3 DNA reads TGTGCCAGCAGCTCGAATTTGAACGCTGAAGCTTTCTTT.